A single sample gave rise to the 3 T cell receptor beta chains below, sequenced in a study of CD8+ T cells in alopecia areata listed by TCRdb under 2018. The sample's time point label, in plain terms: about four weeks on oral tofacitinib. Read against the paper, the sample's treatment or condition label means: oral pan-JAK inhibitor, 5-10 mg twice daily. Library preparation used the immunoSEQ multiplex PCR assay. RNA was extracted from all samples and reverse transcribed into cDNA, which served as template for TCR sequencing. The source is immuneACCESS, and TCRdb retained only in-frame sequences with V and J called. Part of the clones is not carried over; for the studies checked, unresolved V genes explain less than half of this, and the remainder is unexplained. This sample comprises about 190,000 clones, 45% to 65% of them detected only once. Clones ranked in the top ten supply less than 0.8% of the sample.

The sample in question was CD4+ T cells sorted from blood, obtained at week 4, from a patient treated with tofacitinib. The receptors stem from a human donor with alopecia areata.

The chain links TRBV19 to TRBJ2-6; no clear D. This CDR3 is 15 amino acids long. V was trimmed by 5 bases and J by 1 base, leaving 9 bases between them. The V gene's germline CDR1 is LNHDA and CDR2 SQIVND (reference sequence). The CDR3 coding sequence is TGTGCCAGTAGTGCCGTAAGGTCTGGGGCCAACGTCCTGACTTTC. Its protein product is CASSAVRSGANVLTF.

The rearrangement links TRBV29-1 to TRBJ2-5, with 7 bases fitting TRBD1. V gave up 8 bases and J gave up 2 bases; unmatched junction bases: 14. Germline V gives CDR1 SQVTM, CDR2 ANQGSEA. This CDR3 contains 15 residues. The CDR3 nucleotides read TGCAGCTTTGCTCAGGTTGGGACAGTACAAGAGACCCAGTACTTC. Its translation: CSFAQVGTVQETQYF.

This sequence joins TRBV4-2 and TRBJ1-1; maybe TRBD1 (6 bases). CDR1 is LGHNA and CDR2 is YNFKEQ in the germline V gene. This CDR3 spans 14 amino acids. Deletions cut 5 bases from V and 4 bases from J, with 14 bases between. The CDR3 nucleotides read TGTGCCAGCAGCGTCCAGGGGAGAGGCACTGAAGCTTTCTTT. This encodes CASSVQGRGTEAFF.